This TCR beta chain originates from a study of blood T cell repertoires in COVID-19. Overall study context: COVID-19 samples collected from the United States, Italy and Spain covered acute and convalescent phases.

Source study methods: Amplification of reference gene primers provided the estimated nucleated cell counts. Method: immunoSEQ multiplex PCR; TCRdb's copy keeps in-frame clones and lacks some. That table gives V, J and clone size, and the DNA gave D and trimming. Of 200,000 to 300,000 clones in the sample, 65% to 90% were seen once. Germline V lookup: CDR1 LNHDA, CDR2 SQIVND (reference sequence). The CDR3 totals 13 residues. V was pared by 7 bases and J by 5 bases, with 6 bases of the junction left unmatched. The chain recombines TRBV19 with TRBJ1-2; 8 bases are shared with TRBD1. Material: peripheral blood. The receptor comes from a man between 35 and 55 years old who had recovered from COVID-19. CDR3 sequence: CASTTDRVYGYTF. The CDR3, as DNA: TGTGCCAGTACCACGGACAGGGTGTATGGCTACACCTTC.